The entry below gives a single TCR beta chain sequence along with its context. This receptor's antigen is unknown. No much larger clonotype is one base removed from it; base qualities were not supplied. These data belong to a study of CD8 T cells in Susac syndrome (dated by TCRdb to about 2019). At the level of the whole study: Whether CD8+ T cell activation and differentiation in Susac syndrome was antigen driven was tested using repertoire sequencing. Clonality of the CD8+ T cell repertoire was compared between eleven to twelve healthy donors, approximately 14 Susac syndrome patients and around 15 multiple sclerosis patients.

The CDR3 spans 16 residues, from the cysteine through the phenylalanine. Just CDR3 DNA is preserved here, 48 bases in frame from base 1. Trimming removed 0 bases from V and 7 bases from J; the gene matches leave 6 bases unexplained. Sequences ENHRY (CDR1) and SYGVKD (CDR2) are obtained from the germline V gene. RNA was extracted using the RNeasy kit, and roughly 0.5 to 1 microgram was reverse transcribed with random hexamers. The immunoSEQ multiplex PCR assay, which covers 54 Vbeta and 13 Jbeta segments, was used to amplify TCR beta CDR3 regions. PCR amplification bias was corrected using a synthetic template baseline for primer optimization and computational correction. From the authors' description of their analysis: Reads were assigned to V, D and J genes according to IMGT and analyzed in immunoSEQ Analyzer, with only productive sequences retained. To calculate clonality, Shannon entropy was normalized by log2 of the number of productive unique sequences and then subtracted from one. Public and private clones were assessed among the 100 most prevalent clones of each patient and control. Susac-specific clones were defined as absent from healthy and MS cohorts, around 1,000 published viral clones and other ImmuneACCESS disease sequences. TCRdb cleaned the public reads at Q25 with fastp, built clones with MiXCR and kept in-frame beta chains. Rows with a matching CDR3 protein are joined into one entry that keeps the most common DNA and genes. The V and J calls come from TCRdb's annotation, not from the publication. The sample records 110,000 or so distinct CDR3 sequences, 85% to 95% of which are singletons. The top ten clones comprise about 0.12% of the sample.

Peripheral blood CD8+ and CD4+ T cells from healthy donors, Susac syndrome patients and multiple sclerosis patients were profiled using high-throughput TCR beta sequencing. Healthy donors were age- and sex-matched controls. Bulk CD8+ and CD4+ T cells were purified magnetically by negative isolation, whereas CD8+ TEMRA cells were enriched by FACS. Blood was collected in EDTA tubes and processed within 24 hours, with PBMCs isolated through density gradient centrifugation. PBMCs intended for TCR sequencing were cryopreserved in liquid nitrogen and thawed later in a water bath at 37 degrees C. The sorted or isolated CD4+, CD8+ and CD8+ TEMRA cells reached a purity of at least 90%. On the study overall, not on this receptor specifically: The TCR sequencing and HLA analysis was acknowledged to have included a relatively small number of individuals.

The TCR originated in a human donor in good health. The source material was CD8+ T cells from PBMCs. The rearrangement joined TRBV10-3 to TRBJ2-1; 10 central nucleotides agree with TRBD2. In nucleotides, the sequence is TGTGCCATCAGTGAGTCGATAGCGGGAGGCTGGAATGAGCAGTTCTTC. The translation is CAISESIAGGWNEQFF.